This record concerns one TCR beta chain sequence. The target antigen is unknown. Germline V gives CDR1 SEHNR, CDR2 FQNEAQ (reference sequence). The CDR3 runs 14 residues. V lost 5 bases and J 4 bases, leaving 14 bases between the germline ends. The data are from a study of T cells after posttransplantation cyclophosphamide. General study results and limits: TRB clonality was highly associated with recipient CMV seropositivity and reactivation. Donor CD8+ memory clones often dominated recipient blood repertoires at later times.

Treatment was busulfan-fludarabine conditioning, a marrow graft, and cyclophosphamide on days +3 and +4. TCRdb's table, derived via immunoSEQ multiplex PCR, lists solely in-frame clones and lacks some. This table holds some 16,000 clones, roughly 81% found once. The TCR sequence derives from a female patient in her thirties or forties who received an allogeneic stem cell transplant from a related donor, was CMV-positive, and had no GVHD. The graft donor may have given rise to some T cells. This sequence joins TRBV7-9 and TRBJ2-5; D is possibly TRBD2 (6 bases). Sequencing was performed on CD8+ T cells sorted from PBMCs, taken 1,700 to 2,000 days after a stem cell transplant with posttransplant cyclophosphamide. The CDR3 protein is CASSGGALGETQYF. Written as DNA, the CDR3 is TGTGCCAGCAGCGGCGGGGCTTTGGGAGAGACCCAGTACTTC.